This entry lists 17 T cell receptor beta chains sequenced from one sample in a study of T cell changes during pregnancy in multiple sclerosis. Generated by immunoSEQ multiplex PCR, the TCRdb table keeps only in-frame clones and is missing some. The top ten clones hold under 0.7% of a sample with approximately 44,000 clones, 80% to 90% of them seen once. The material was CD4+ T cells from peripheral blood mononuclear cells, obtained in the first trimester of pregnancy. These receptor sequences come from a female donor with multiple sclerosis, enrolled in a pregnancy study.

The chain has TRBV6-4 and TRBJ2-7; no clear D gene. The CDR3 consists of 17 residues. V gave up 2 bases and J gave up 4 bases, with 21 bases separating them. Germline CDR1 and CDR2: MRHNA and SNTAGT. This CDR3 is CASSDPRWAGPMYEQYF. The CDR3 bases are TGTGCCAGCAGTGACCCTCGGTGGGCAGGCCCGATGTACGAGCAGTACTTC.

This sequence joins TRBV7-2 and TRBJ2-6; 9 nucleotides agree with TRBD1. This CDR3 region has 18 residues. V trimming: 5 bases; J trimming: 0 bases; junction bases outside the gene matches: 8. The germline V gene has CDR1 SGHTA and CDR2 FQGNSA. DNA of the CDR3: TGTGCCAGCAGCATCACAGGGGGCTTCAGCTCTGGGGCCAACGTCCTGACTTTC. It encodes CASSITGGFSSGANVLTF.

The J gene is TRBJ2-3, the V gene TRBV25-1; 8 bases align to TRBD2. Trimming took 4 bases from V and 0 from J; bases not matched to a gene: 3. The CDR3 extends over 15 amino acids. Germline V gene sequence: CDR1 MGHDK, CDR2 SYGVNS. CDR3 sequence: CASSVSGTSTDTQYF. The CDR3 bases are TGTGCCAGCAGTGTTAGCGGGACTAGCACAGATACGCAGTATTTT. Using reference TRBV25-1 and TRBJ2-3 for the parts outside the CDR3, the full variable domain is EADIYQTPRYLVIGTGKKITLECSQTMGHDKMYWYQQDPGMELHLIHYSYGVNSTEKGDLSSESTVSRIRTEHFPLTLESARPSHTSQYLCASSVSGTSTDTQYFGPGTRLTVL.

The genes are TRBV6-6 and TRBJ1-3, with 7 positions matching TRBD1. Unmatched junction bases numbered 5, after V lost 5 bases and J lost 4 bases. This CDR3 comprises 14 residues. From germline, CDR1 is MNHNY and CDR2 SVGAGI (reference sequence). The CDR3 coding sequence is TGTGCCAGCAGTCCGGGGACAGTCGGAAACACCATATATTTT. It translates to CASSPGTVGNTIYF.

This clone appeared once. V usage is TRBV19 and J usage is TRBJ1-5; 7 bases are shared with TRBD1. This CDR3 is built from 14 residues. V shed 9 bases and J 4 bases; nucleotides not matched to a gene: 9. Per germline, CDR1 LNHDA and CDR2 SQIVND (reference sequence). The CDR3, as DNA: TGTGCCAGCGGTGGGGACAGCCGGAATCAGCCCCAGCATTTT. Amino acids: CASGGDSRNQPQHF. Looking up the rest from reference TRBV19 and TRBJ1-5 gives the full variable domain: DGGITQSPKYLFRKEGQNVTLSCEQNLNHDAMYWYRQDPGQGLRLIYYSQIVNDFQKGDIAEGYSVSREKKESFPLTVTSAQKNPTAFYLCASGGDSRNQPQHFGDGTRLSIL.

V and J are TRBV2 and TRBJ1-2; no reliable D call. This CDR3 comprises 13 residues. The V and J ends lost 2 bases and 4 bases respectively, with 8 bases between them. The germline gives CDR1 SNHLY, CDR2 FYNNEI. The CDR3 loop is CASSEPGFYGYTF. CDR3 DNA sequence: TGTGCCAGCAGTGAACCGGGTTTCTATGGCTACACCTTC.

V gene TRBV18 combines with J gene TRBJ2-7; D might be TRBD1 (5 bases). The V gene's germline CDR1 is KGHSH and CDR2 LQKENI. The CDR3 sequence is 14 residues long. V was pared by 3 bases and J by 2 bases, with 11 bases between. DNA for the CDR3: TGTGCCAGCTCACCTCCGGACAAACCCTACGAGCAGTACTTC. Protein: CASSPPDKPYEQYF.

The chain is built from TRBV19 and TRBJ1-2; TRBD1 matches 12 bases. V lost 6 bases to trimming and J lost 8 bases; unmatched junction nucleotides: 7. This CDR3 spans 14 amino acids. Germline V gene sequence: CDR1 LNHDA, CDR2 SQIVND (reference sequence). CDR3 in DNA: TGTGCCAGTAGCCCGGGACAGGGGGCTTTGGGCTACACCTTC. Its translation is CASSPGQGALGYTF.

The rearrangement joins TRBV16 to TRBJ1-2, with 7 nucleotides matching TRBD1. V lost 1 base to trimming and J lost 1 base; unmatched junction nucleotides: 0. Germline lookup yields CDR1 KGHSY and CDR2 FQNENV. The CDR3 is made up of 14 amino acids. CDR3: CASSQYRGNYGYTF. The CDR3 bases are TGTGCCAGCAGCCAATACAGGGGTAACTATGGCTACACCTTC.

V usage is TRBV7-2 and J usage is TRBJ2-7; 12 bases agree with TRBD2. There are 14 residues in the CDR3. Germline V gene sequence: CDR1 SGHTA, CDR2 FQGNSA. V was clipped by 5 bases and J by 6 bases; unmatched bases: 5. CDR3 sequence (DNA): TGTGCCAGCAGCCACCAGACTAGCGGGAGCGAGCAGTACTTC. Translating it yields CASSHQTSGSEQYF.

The chain uses TRBV6-5 and TRBJ1-5; no clear D gene. Germline V gene data show CDR1 as MNHEY and CDR2 as SVGAGI. The CDR3 is 13 residues long. V was trimmed by 2 bases and J by 5 bases, leaving 7 bases between them. The CDR3 nucleotides are TGTGCCAGCAGTTACCACGGGGATCAGCCCCAGCATTTT. Amino acid sequence: CASSYHGDQPQHF.

The chain recombines TRBV7-2 with TRBJ1-1; 10 positions match TRBD1. The germline gives CDR1 SGHTA, CDR2 FQGNSA. The CDR3 loop spans 15 amino acids. V lost 5 bases, J lost 5 bases, and 8 bases stayed unmatched. CDR3 in DNA: TGTGCCAGCAGCCGCGCCGGGACAGGGGTGACTGAAGCTTTCTTT. Translating gives CASSRAGTGVTEAFF.

The chain is built from TRBV14 and TRBJ1-2, with unresolved D. Germline V lookup: CDR1 SGHDN, CDR2 FVKESK. V was trimmed by 3 bases and J by 3 bases, leaving 8 bases between them. The CDR3 length is 13 residues. DNA for the CDR3: TGTGCCAGCAGCCATCAGAGGTACTATGGCTACACCTTC. This gives the protein CASSHQRYYGYTF.

The chain links TRBV7-2 to TRBJ2-3; 13 bases map to TRBD2. Trimming cost V 5 bases and J 5 bases; bases outside gene matches: 7. Germline CDR1 is SGHTA and CDR2 is FQGNSA. The CDR3 consists of 16 residues. The CDR3 loop reads CASSELAGGPIDTQYF. In nucleotides, the CDR3 is TGTGCCAGCAGCGAACTAGCGGGAGGGCCGATAGATACGCAGTATTTT.

This chain joins TRBV28 and TRBJ2-1, with 9 bases identical to TRBD2. The CDR3 extends over 14 amino acids. Germline-derived CDR1 and CDR2 are MDHEN and SYDVKM. V lost 2 bases to trimming and J lost 8 bases; unmatched junction nucleotides: 4. DNA for the CDR3: TGTGCCAGCAGTTTAGGCGGGAGGGTATATGAGCAGTTCTTC. Translated: CASSLGGRVYEQFF.

The chain has TRBV2 and TRBJ1-2, with 8 bases fitting TRBD1. V lost 3 bases, J lost 7 bases, and 7 bases stayed unmatched. Germline V gene lookup returns CDR1 SNHLY and CDR2 FYNNEI. This CDR3 contains 14 residues. The DNA of the CDR3 is TGTGCCAGCAGTGACTCCAGGGGGCGAAGTGGCTACACCTTC. Its protein product is CASSDSRGRSGYTF.

The chain has TRBV30 and TRBJ2-7, with TRBD1 matching over 8 bases. The germline gives CDR1 GTSNPN, CDR2 SVGIG (reference sequence). The CDR3 sequence is 13 residues long. J lost 5 bases, V lost 3 bases, and 6 bases had no gene match. Written as DNA, the CDR3 is TGTGCCTGGAGCGCGGACAGGGTGAACGAGCAGTACTTC. Translated, it gives CAWSADRVNEQYF.